The next 31 T cell receptor beta chains were all read from a single sample in a study of PD-1 blockade in classical Hodgkin lymphoma. Described time point: cycle 4 day 1 (C4D1), after less than 7 weeks of nivolumab. With no exception, relapse followed autologous stem cell transplantation in all patients, and brentuximab vedotin exposure varied. Sequencing used immunoSEQ multiplex PCR; TCRdb keeps in-frame clones, though not all of them. The data show some 30,000 clones, over 75% seen once. The specimen was peripheral blood mononuclear cells (PBMCs), collected before the fourth cycle of nivolumab. Receptor source: a human donor with classical Hodgkin lymphoma.

The chain links TRBV5-1 to TRBJ2-2, with D hard to call. Germline CDR1 reads SGHRS; CDR2 reads YFSETQ. Trimming removed 1 base at V and 3 bases at J, with 13 bases between. The CDR3 runs to 16 residues. CDR3: CASSLNEAGDTGELFF. CDR3 nucleotides: TGCGCCAGCAGCTTGAATGAGGCAGGAGACACCGGGGAGCTGTTTTTT.

This rearrangement joins TRBV7-9 to TRBJ2-5; TRBD2 matches at 7 bases. The CDR3 length is 13 residues. After removal of 4 bases from V and 7 bases from J, the junction contained 6 bases not matched to a gene. Germline V gene lookup returns CDR1 SEHNR and CDR2 FQNEAQ (reference sequence). The chain's CDR3 is CASSSDPGGTQYF. The CDR3 DNA reads TGTGCCAGCAGCTCCGACCCGGGGGGGACCCAGTACTTC.

This chain joins TRBV6-5 and TRBJ2-5, with D unresolved. Germline lookup yields CDR1 MNHEY and CDR2 SVGAGI. The V end lost 4 bases, the J end lost 5 bases, and 5 bases lay between the germline ends. CDR3 length: 11 amino acids. The CDR3 loop reads CASSSEETQYF. CDR3 DNA sequence: TGTGCCAGCAGTTCAGAGGAGACCCAGTACTTC.

The chain uses TRBV12-5 and TRBJ1-1, with 7 positions matching TRBD1. Losses at the gene ends were 8 bases for V and 4 bases for J; bases not matched to a gene: 10. This CDR3 has 14 amino acids. Germline V gene lookup returns CDR1 LGHNT and CDR2 FRNRAP. CDR3 coding DNA: TGTGCTAGTAGGGCCGGGACAGCCGTCACTGAAGCTTTCTTT. This sequence encodes CASRAGTAVTEAFF.

The chain employs TRBV27 and TRBJ2-7, with D possibly matching TRBD2 (5 bases). CDR1 is MNHEY, CDR2 SMNVEV, per germline (reference sequence). Between the trimmed V and J ends, which lost 7 bases and 4 bases, there was a span of 5 bases. The CDR3 loop spans 10 amino acids. The CDR3 reads CASTGYEQYF. The CDR3 region has the DNA TGTGCCAGCACGGGATACGAGCAGTACTTC.

The rearrangement uses TRBV7-8 and TRBJ2-5, with D perhaps being TRBD1 or TRBD2 (5 bases each). The V gene lost 4 bases and the J gene lost 4 bases, with 16 bases spanning the gap. CDR1 is SGHVS and CDR2 is FQNEAQ in the germline V gene. The length of the CDR3 is 15 residues. The CDR3 nucleotides are TGTGCCAGCAGCTCGGAGGACACCCCCGGAGAGACCCAGTACTTC. This translates into CASSSEDTPGETQYF.

The V call is TRBV7-9, the J call TRBJ1-2, with D possibly being TRBD1 (6 bases). This CDR3 region has 15 residues. The V end lost 5 bases, the J end lost 8 bases, and 21 bases lay between the germline ends. Germline lookup yields CDR1 SEHNR and CDR2 FQNEAQ (reference sequence). The CDR3: CASSPDRGAGGGYTF. CDR3 nucleotides: TGTGCCAGCAGCCCCGACCGGGGGGCGGGAGGAGGCTACACCTTC.

This clone was seen more than once but under ten times. The chain combines TRBV19 with TRBJ2-2, with 10 nucleotides matching TRBD1. The CDR3 runs 14 residues. The junction had 6 bases not matched to a gene; V was cut back by 7 bases and J by 7 bases. CDR1 LNHDA and CDR2 SQIVND come from the germline V gene (reference sequence). The CDR3 DNA reads as TGTGCCAGTACTGACAGGGGGCTGAGCGGGGAGCTGTTTTTT. It specifies CASTDRGLSGELFF.

The chain links TRBV7-3 to TRBJ2-5, with 9 bases that match TRBD1. This CDR3 is 15 amino acids long. CDR1 SGHTA and CDR2 FQGTGA come from the germline V gene. With V trimmed by 3 bases and J by 5 bases, 7 bases remained unmatched. CDR3 sequence reads: CASSFQGQGMETQYF. The CDR3 DNA reads as TGTGCCAGCAGCTTTCAAGGACAGGGGATGGAGACCCAGTACTTC.

The chain links TRBV7-9 to TRBJ2-5; either TRBD1 or TRBD2 may supply D (5 bases each). The V gene's germline CDR1 is SEHNR and CDR2 FQNEAQ (reference sequence). This CDR3 is built from 15 residues. The V gene lost 2 bases and the J gene lost 1 base, with 11 bases spanning the gap. CDR3 amino acids: CASSLTDGTQETQYF. The CDR3 nucleotides are TGTGCCAGCAGCTTAACGGACGGGACCCAAGAGACCCAGTACTTC.

The chain links TRBV11-1 to TRBJ2-1, with D hard to call. Germline V gene data show CDR1 as SGHAT and CDR2 as FQDESV (reference sequence). Deletions cut 4 bases from V and 5 bases from J, with 12 bases between. CDR3 size: 14 residues. This chain's CDR3 is CASSWLDENNEQFF. In DNA, the CDR3 is TGTGCCAGCAGCTGGTTGGACGAGAACAATGAGCAGTTCTTC.

This clone has only a few counts. The V and J genes are TRBV18 and TRBJ1-1; D is ambiguous. Germline CDR1 reads KGHSH; CDR2 reads LQKENI. With 3 bases removed from V and 7 bases from J, the gap between germline ends came to 12 bases. The length of the CDR3 is 13 residues. CDR3 sequence: CASSPGSRFEAFF. The CDR3, as DNA: TGTGCCAGCTCACCCGGCAGCCGTTTTGAAGCTTTCTTT.

This chain joins TRBV6-1 and TRBJ1-1; no definite D call. Germline CDR1 reads MNHNS; CDR2 reads SASEGT. Deletions cut 6 bases from V and 2 bases from J, with 7 bases between. The CDR3 covers 12 residues. This CDR3 reads CASRVQNTEAFF. The CDR3 nucleotides are TGTGCCAGCAGAGTCCAAAACACTGAAGCTTTCTTT.

This clone was detected only once. This sequence joins TRBV10-3 and TRBJ2-7; D is undetermined. Germline loops: CDR1 ENHRY, CDR2 SYGVKD. The CDR3 spans 12 residues. The V end was cut by 5 bases, the J end by 2 bases, with 7 bases between. The CDR3 protein is CAISKATYEQYF. CDR3 bases: TGTGCCATCAGTAAGGCCACCTACGAGCAGTACTTC.

The J gene is TRBJ1-2, the V gene TRBV7-2, with 7 nucleotides matching TRBD1. The CDR3 has 13 amino acids. Trimming at V came to 5 bases and at J to 6 bases, leaving 6 bases not matched to a gene. Germline assignment: CDR1 SGHTA and CDR2 FQGNSA. The CDR3 DNA reads as TGTGCCAGCAGCATCGGGACAGACCATGGCTACACCTTC. Residues: CASSIGTDHGYTF.

This clone was picked up a small number of times. The chain joins TRBV5-6 to TRBJ2-5; D is tentatively TRBD1 or TRBD2 (5 bases each). The V and J ends lost 3 bases and 1 base respectively, with 19 bases between them. The CDR3 spans 17 residues. The germline V gene encodes CDR1 SGHDT and CDR2 YYEEEE. The CDR3 protein is CASSSRTRDPFQETQYF. In nucleotides, the CDR3 is TGTGCCAGCAGCTCCCGAACAAGGGACCCCTTCCAAGAGACCCAGTACTTC.

This clone has a single count. The rearrangement uses TRBV7-9 and TRBJ2-2; D may be TRBD2 (6 bases). Trimming stripped 5 bases from V and 5 bases from J, with 15 bases between. The CDR3 runs to 15 residues. From germline, CDR1 is SEHNR and CDR2 FQNEAQ (reference sequence). The CDR3 bases are TGTGCCAGCAGCGACCCTTTACGGGGGACCGGGGAGCTGTTTTTT. Protein product: CASSDPLRGTGELFF.

The chain joins TRBV7-3 to TRBJ2-3; D is perhaps TRBD1 or TRBD2 (5 bases each). Germline CDR1 is SGHTA and CDR2 is FQGTGA. CDR3 length: 15 residues. Trimming shortened V by 7 bases and J by 0 bases, and 14 bases separated the two germline ends. The CDR3 region is CASNRGGPSTDTQYF. CDR3 bases: TGTGCCAGCAACCGGGGCGGGCCTAGCACAGATACGCAGTATTTT. Complete variable domain (other parts from reference TRBV7-3 and TRBJ2-3): GAGVSQTPSNKVTEKGKYVELRCDPISGHTALYWYRQSLGQGPEFLIYFQGTGAADDSGLPNDRFFAVRPEGSVSTLKIQRTERGDSAVYLCASNRGGPSTDTQYFGPGTRLTVL.

V usage is TRBV2 and J usage is TRBJ2-5, with 7 bases matching TRBD2. J was trimmed by 5 bases and V by 8 bases; bases with no gene match: 11. This CDR3 has 14 residues. Germline-derived CDR1 and CDR2 are SNHLY and FYNNEI. DNA for the CDR3: TGTGCCAGCGGGCTCGGGGGGTCCTCGGAGACCCAGTACTTC. It encodes CASGLGGSSETQYF.

The CDR3, as DNA: TGCGCCAGCAGCCTTGGGGCGGGCGGGGGGCCCTACGAGCAGTACTTC. It encodes CASSLGAGGGPYEQYF. This chain links TRBV5-1 with TRBJ2-7, with 8 bases aligning to TRBD2. The CDR3 extends over 16 amino acids. Germline V gene sequence: CDR1 SGHRS, CDR2 YFSETQ. Trimming cost V 4 bases and J 2 bases; bases outside gene matches: 11. The full variable domain, its missing parts supplied by reference TRBV5-1 and TRBJ2-7, is KAGVTQTPRYLIKTRGQQVTLSCSPISGHRSVSWYQQTPGQGLQFLFEYFSETQRNKGNFPGRFSGRQFSNSRSEMNVSTLELGDSALYLCASSLGAGGGPYEQYFGPGTRLTVT.

This sequence joins TRBV9 and TRBJ2-7; a possible D gene is TRBD1 (6 bases). With 0 bases removed from V and 2 bases from J, the gap between germline ends came to 12 bases. The CDR3 has 15 residues. Looked up from germline, CDR1 is SGDLS and CDR2 is YYNGEE. In DNA form, the CDR3 reads TGTGCCAGCAGCGTAGCCGGACAGCCTACCTACGAGCAGTACTTC. The encoded protein is CASSVAGQPTYEQYF.

J is TRBJ2-5 and V is TRBV19; 10 bases agree with TRBD2. The CDR3 is made up of 17 amino acids. Germline CDR1 is LNHDA and CDR2 is SQIVND (reference sequence). V was clipped by 2 bases and J by 5 bases; unmatched bases: 11. CDR3 bases: TGTGCCAGTAGTATAAAACTAGCGGGGTGGAAAAGGGAGACCCAGTACTTC. Protein: CASSIKLAGWKRETQYF.

The chain carries TRBV7-5 and TRBJ1-5. TRBV7-5 is shown as a pseudogene. The CDR3 length is 15 residues. Written as DNA, the CDR3 is TGTGTCAGAAGCTTCGGCGGGGCGTACAATCAGCCCCAGCATTTT. Translation: CVRSFGGAYNQPQHF.

The chain uses TRBV11-2 and TRBJ1-5; TRBD1 might be the D (6 bases). The length of the CDR3 is 15 residues. Germline CDR1 reads SGHAT; CDR2 reads FQNNGV. The ends were cut back, 5 bases at V and 0 bases at J, with 11 bases in the middle. The CDR3 sequence: CASSLGTISNQPQHF. DNA for the CDR3: TGTGCCAGCAGCCTAGGGACAATTAGCAATCAGCCCCAGCATTTT.

The gene calls are TRBV5-1 and TRBJ2-1, with TRBD2 matching 12 bases. J gave up 4 bases and V 1 base, and 3 bases lay outside the gene matches. CDR3 length equals 16 residues. Germline V gene lookup returns CDR1 SGHRS and CDR2 YFSETQ. The CDR3: CASSLTSGGSYNEQFF. The CDR3 DNA reads as TGCGCCAGCAGCTTGACTAGCGGGGGGAGTTACAATGAGCAGTTCTTC.

The chain carries TRBV9 and TRBJ1-3; D may be TRBD1 (5 bases). Germline loops: CDR1 SGDLS, CDR2 YYNGEE. This CDR3 comprises 14 residues. V lost 1 base and J 5 bases, leaving 10 bases between the germline ends. CDR3 sequence (DNA): TGTGCCAGCAGCGTAATCGCAGGGCGAAACACCATATATTTT. It is translated as CASSVIAGRNTIYF.

V usage is TRBV6-5 and J usage is TRBJ2-1; tentatively, D is TRBD1 (5 bases). Germline lookup yields CDR1 MNHEY and CDR2 SVGAGI. This CDR3 spans 13 amino acids. V was shortened by 0 bases and J by 7 bases, with 7 bases between the two germline ends. The chain's CDR3 is CASSYSTANEQFF. The CDR3 DNA follows: TGTGCCAGCAGTTACTCGACAGCTAATGAGCAGTTCTTC.

This sequence joins TRBV6-1 and TRBJ1-5; perhaps TRBD1 as D (6 bases). CDR1 MNHNS and CDR2 SASEGT come from the germline V gene. The CDR3 runs to 15 residues. The ends were cut back, 4 bases at V and 6 bases at J, with 16 bases in the middle. CDR3 region: CASSVGAQGTQPQHF. CDR3 in DNA: TGTGCCAGCAGTGTTGGGGCTCAGGGGACTCAGCCCCAGCATTTT.

The J gene is TRBJ2-1, the V gene TRBV6-4, with D perhaps TRBD1 (5 bases). The CDR3 sequence is 14 residues long. Germline loops: CDR1 MRHNA, CDR2 SNTAGT. V dropped 5 bases and J dropped 1 base, with 9 bases sitting between them. CDR3 in amino acids: CASSPQGSYNEQFF. The CDR3 DNA follows: TGTGCCAGCAGTCCCCAGGGATCCTACAATGAGCAGTTCTTC.

The CDR3 DNA reads as TGCGCCAGCAGCCAAGATCCTGGGGACCACGGGGAGCTGTTTTTT. Its translation is CASSQDPGDHGELFF. The chain is built from TRBV4-1 and TRBJ2-2; either TRBD1 or TRBD2 may fit D (5 bases each). There are 15 residues in the CDR3. V was cut by 0 bases and J by 7 bases, with 12 bases left in between. Germline V gene sequence: CDR1 MGHRA, CDR2 YSYEKL.

The rearrangement joins TRBV25-1 to TRBJ1-1; 7 nucleotides agree with TRBD1. The CDR3 is 14 residues long. The junction had 17 bases not matched to a gene; V was cut back by 8 bases and J by 11 bases. Germline V gene data show CDR1 as MGHDK and CDR2 as SYGVNS. CDR3 region: CASVPQGTRMAAFF. The CDR3 nucleotides are TGTGCCAGCGTCCCACAGGGGACCCGGATGGCCGCTTTCTTT.